Sequencing of this T cell receptor beta chain was carried out in a study of control samples from healthy donors and cancer patients. This CDR3 is built from 13 residues. Trimming took off 9 bases at V and 1 base at J, with 13 bases between the two ends. Germline CDR1 is SGHNT and CDR2 is YYREEE (reference sequence). Libraries were prepared by immunoSEQ multiplex PCR; TCRdb keeps only in-frame clonotypes and omits some of them. The table has approximately 72,000 clones, about nine tenths seen once. What was sequenced was blood. This TCR was sampled from a man in his fifties or sixties in good health. The chain uses TRBV5-4 and TRBJ1-1, with D possibly being TRBD1 (5 bases). The CDR3 region is CATLPQGNTEAFF. CDR3 nucleotides: TGTGCCACCCTTCCCCAGGGGAACACTGAAGCTTTCTTT.